This T cell receptor (beta chain) derives from a study of blood T cell repertoires in COVID-19. Study at large: Donors in the United States, Italy and Spain gave samples during acute or convalescent COVID-19.

Participants, roughly 18 to 90 years old, spanned 25 or so US areas. Here immunoSEQ multiplex PCR was the method, and the copy in TCRdb shows in-frame clones only, minus some. The table lists 190,000 or so clones, approximately 86% of them singletons. Germline CDR1 SGHKS, CDR2 YYEKEE (reference sequence). This CDR3 region has 14 residues. Trimming took 4 bases from V and 0 from J; bases not matched to a gene: 2. The chain links TRBV5-5 to TRBJ2-3; 7 bases align to TRBD1. The sample comprised PBMCs or T cells enriched from blood (not recorded which). The receptor's source is a woman aged 25 to 45 who had been exposed to COVID-19. CDR3 in amino acids: CASSMTGSTDTQYF. The CDR3 bases are TGTGCCAGCAGCATGACAGGGAGCACAGATACGCAGTATTTT.